Listed below are T cell receptor beta chains from one sample, sequenced in a study of T cell repertoires in cytomegalovirus infection. TCRdb independently ran MiXCR on the reads; one entry per CDR3 protein. The top ten hold 1.5% to 2% of the sample, which has roughly 230,000 distinct CDR3 sequences, over 9% seen once. The sequenced material came from PBMCs. Receptors were obtained from a human donor in good health (CMV status not recorded). Some clones in this sample may be carry-over from other donors' samples. The CDR3 runs from the conserved cysteine through the conserved F or W. D genes are given only for firm matches. Clone size, where shown, is once, few, many, or a class for clones that have expanded.

j_gene: TRBJ2-3
d_gene: TRBD2
abundance: -
v_gene: TRBV29-1
CDR3nt: TGCAGCGTTGAAGATCCCCCGCTAGCGGTGAGCACAGATACGCAGTATTTT
CDR3aa: CSVEDPPLAVSTDTQYF

j_gene: TRBJ2-7
d_gene: TRBD1
abundance: many
v_gene: TRBV7-2
CDR3nt: TGTGCCAGCAGCTACCAGAGGGACAGGGGGCGATACCCCTCCTACGAGCAGTACTTC
CDR3aa: CASSYQRDRGRYPSYEQYF

j_gene: TRBJ1-6
d_gene: TRBD1
abundance: -
v_gene: TRBV28
CDR3nt: TGTGCCAGCAGCCCTCCCGGGACAGGGACGTCACCCCTCCACTTT
CDR3aa: CASSPPGTGTSPLHF

j_gene: TRBJ1-1
d_gene: -
abundance: many
v_gene: TRBV7-3
CDR3nt: TGTGCCAGCAGCTTATACGGGTCGAACACTGAAGCTTTCTTT
CDR3aa: CASSLYGSNTEAFF

j_gene: TRBJ2-2
d_gene: -
abundance: -
v_gene: TRBV29-1
CDR3nt: TGCAGCGTTGGTCTCACCGGCGGCGGGGAGCTGTTTTTT
CDR3aa: CSVGLTGGGELFF

j_gene: TRBJ2-7
d_gene: -
abundance: -
v_gene: TRBV5-1
CDR3nt: TGCGCCAGCAGCATTGCCGGGACGGGCTACGAGCAGTACTTC
CDR3aa: CASSIAGTGYEQYF

j_gene: TRBJ1-2
d_gene: -
abundance: -
v_gene: TRBV5-1
CDR3nt: TGCGCCAGCAGCCAAGTCGCAGGGAATGGCTACACCTTC
CDR3aa: CASSQVAGNGYTF

j_gene: TRBJ2-5
d_gene: TRBD1
abundance: many
v_gene: TRBV6-2/TRBV6-3
CDR3nt: TGTGCCAGCAGTTATAGGACAGGGGAAGGAGAGACCCAGTACTTC
CDR3aa: CASSYRTGEGETQYF

j_gene: TRBJ1-5
d_gene: TRBD1
abundance: many
v_gene: TRBV7-2
CDR3nt: TGTGCCAGCAGCTTATCCCTCCCAGGGACAGGGTCGGGCAATCAGCCCCAGCATTTT
CDR3aa: CASSLSLPGTGSGNQPQHF

j_gene: TRBJ1-6
d_gene: -
abundance: many
v_gene: TRBV12-3/TRBV12-4
CDR3nt: TGTGCCAGCAGTTTGGTTCCGGGGAGTTCACCCCTCCACTTT
CDR3aa: CASSLVPGSSPLHF

j_gene: TRBJ1-5
d_gene: TRBD1
abundance: few
v_gene: TRBV6-2/TRBV6-3
CDR3nt: TGTGCCAGCAGAATTACAGGGGGTGATCAGCCCCAGCATTTT
CDR3aa: CASRITGGDQPQHF

j_gene: TRBJ1-5
d_gene: -
abundance: many
v_gene: TRBV12-3/TRBV12-4
CDR3nt: TGTGCCAGCAGTCTAGGACAGTTGGGCAATCAGCCCCAGCATTTT
CDR3aa: CASSLGQLGNQPQHF

j_gene: TRBJ2-5
d_gene: -
abundance: many
v_gene: TRBV28
CDR3nt: TGTGCCAGCACCTTGGTGGCAGTACAAGAGACCCAGTACTTC
CDR3aa: CASTLVAVQETQYF

j_gene: TRBJ1-2
d_gene: -
abundance: few
v_gene: TRBV14
CDR3nt: TGTGCCAGCAGCCAAGGCACGGGCGCGCGGTATGGCTACACCTTC
CDR3aa: CASSQGTGARYGYTF

j_gene: TRBJ2-5
d_gene: -
abundance: many
v_gene: TRBV7-2
CDR3nt: TGTGCCAGCAGCCTTAAACGGGGGGAGACCCAGTACTTC
CDR3aa: CASSLKRGETQYF

j_gene: TRBJ2-3
d_gene: -
abundance: -
v_gene: TRBV29-1
CDR3nt: TGCAGCGTTGAGGGCAGCACAGATACGCAGTATTTT
CDR3aa: CSVEGSTDTQYF

j_gene: TRBJ2-2
d_gene: TRBD1
abundance: -
v_gene: TRBV5-3
CDR3nt: TGTGCCAGAAGCTTGTGGTGGGACAGCACCGGGGAGCTGTTTTTT
CDR3aa: CARSLWWDSTGELFF

j_gene: TRBJ2-3
d_gene: -
abundance: -
v_gene: TRBV7-9
CDR3nt: TGTGCCAGCAGCTCCACCTCAGATACGCAGTATTTT
CDR3aa: CASSSTSDTQYF

j_gene: TRBJ2-3
d_gene: TRBD2
abundance: -
v_gene: TRBV5-5
CDR3nt: TGTGCCAGCAGCTTCGCACCGGGACTAGCGAGCACAGATACGCAGTATTTT
CDR3aa: CASSFAPGLASTDTQYF

j_gene: TRBJ2-2
d_gene: -
abundance: many
v_gene: TRBV7-2
CDR3nt: TGTGCCAGCAGCGTACAGGGTGGCCTGTTTTTT
CDR3aa: CASSVQGGLFF

j_gene: TRBJ2-7
d_gene: -
abundance: -
v_gene: TRBV24-1
CDR3nt: TGTGCCACCAGTGGGACCCCTTCCTACGAGCAGTACTTC
CDR3aa: CATSGTPSYEQYF

j_gene: TRBJ2-3
d_gene: TRBD2
abundance: few
v_gene: TRBV11-3
CDR3nt: TGTGCCAGCAGCCCTGGGTGGAGCGGGAGAGGCACAGATACGCAGTATTTT
CDR3aa: CASSPGWSGRGTDTQYF

j_gene: TRBJ1-1
d_gene: -
abundance: many
v_gene: TRBV7-2
CDR3nt: TGTGCCAGCACAATAGCCACTGAAGCTTTCTTT
CDR3aa: CASTIATEAFF

j_gene: TRBJ1-2
d_gene: -
abundance: many
v_gene: TRBV12-3/TRBV12-4
CDR3nt: TGTGCCAGCAGTAATTGGGGCGCGAATGGCTACACCTTC
CDR3aa: CASSNWGANGYTF

j_gene: TRBJ1-2
d_gene: -
abundance: few
v_gene: TRBV7-9
CDR3nt: TGTGCCAGCAGCTTAGCGGGGGAGTACCCCGGCTACACCTTC
CDR3aa: CASSLAGEYPGYTF

j_gene: TRBJ2-5
d_gene: -
abundance: many
v_gene: TRBV10-3
CDR3nt: TGTGCCATCGGGGCGGGAGAGACCCAGTACTTC
CDR3aa: CAIGAGETQYF

j_gene: TRBJ2-2
d_gene: -
abundance: many
v_gene: TRBV7-2
CDR3nt: TGTGCCAGCAGCTCTCTAGGAATGAAGGGGGAGCTGTTTTTT
CDR3aa: CASSSLGMKGELFF

j_gene: TRBJ2-5
d_gene: -
abundance: -
v_gene: TRBV7-9
CDR3nt: TGTGCCAGCAGCCTACCGGGAAGAAGAGAACCACTAGAGACCCAGTACTTC
CDR3aa: CASSLPGRREPLETQYF

j_gene: TRBJ1-6
d_gene: -
abundance: -
v_gene: TRBV20-1
CDR3nt: TGCAGTGCCCCCGGCGATACTACACCCCTCCACTTT
CDR3aa: CSAPGDTTPLHF

j_gene: TRBJ2-1
d_gene: -
abundance: many
v_gene: TRBV28
CDR3nt: TGTGCCAGCAGTTTCCCCCCCCCAGGGACCAATGAGCAGTTCTTC
CDR3aa: CASSFPPPGTNEQFF

j_gene: TRBJ2-7
d_gene: TRBD1
abundance: many
v_gene: TRBV7-9
CDR3nt: TGTGCCAGCAGCTTAGGGGGACAGGCGGTCGAGCAGTACTTC
CDR3aa: CASSLGGQAVEQYF

j_gene: TRBJ2-2
d_gene: -
abundance: many
v_gene: TRBV11-3
CDR3nt: TGTGCCAGCAGCTTAAGGGGGGCGAACACCGGGGAGCTGTTTTTT
CDR3aa: CASSLRGANTGELFF

j_gene: TRBJ1-5
d_gene: -
abundance: many
v_gene: TRBV7-2
CDR3nt: TGTGCCAGCAGCTTATCATCCGGGACCCTTAGCAATCAGCCCCAGCATTTT
CDR3aa: CASSLSSGTLSNQPQHF

j_gene: TRBJ1-5
d_gene: TRBD1
abundance: few
v_gene: TRBV2
CDR3nt: TGTGCCAGCAGTCAGGGGGCGGGCAATCAGCCCCAGCATTTT
CDR3aa: CASSQGAGNQPQHF

j_gene: TRBJ2-5
d_gene: -
abundance: -
v_gene: TRBV14
CDR3nt: TGTGCCAGCAGCCAGGGAGCGGCGAAGACCCAGTACTTC
CDR3aa: CASSQGAAKTQYF

j_gene: TRBJ1-1
d_gene: -
abundance: many
v_gene: TRBV20-1
CDR3nt: TGCAGTGCTAGGAAGTCGAACACTGAAGCTTTCTTT
CDR3aa: CSARKSNTEAFF

j_gene: TRBJ2-6
d_gene: -
abundance: many
v_gene: TRBV7-2
CDR3nt: TGTGCCAGCAGCACCCGTCAGGGGGGTGGGGCCAACGTCCTGACTTTC
CDR3aa: CASSTRQGGGANVLTF

j_gene: TRBJ1-1
d_gene: -
abundance: few
v_gene: TRBV12-3/TRBV12-4
CDR3nt: TGTGCCAGCAGTCTTGAAGAGGACACTGAAGCTTTCTTT
CDR3aa: CASSLEEDTEAFF

j_gene: TRBJ2-2
d_gene: -
abundance: many
v_gene: TRBV11-2
CDR3nt: TGTGCCAGCAGCCCGGGTGGCATCCGGGTATCCGGGGAGCTGTTTTTT
CDR3aa: CASSPGGIRVSGELFF

j_gene: TRBJ1-1
d_gene: -
abundance: -
v_gene: TRBV5-1
CDR3nt: TGCGCCAGCAGCTTGGATGGGGTTGGGCCTGAAGCTTTCTTT
CDR3aa: CASSLDGVGPEAFF

j_gene: TRBJ1-5
d_gene: -
abundance: many
v_gene: TRBV7-2
CDR3nt: TGTGCCAGCAGCCTTATTCACGGACAGTCCCTTCAGCCCCAGCATTTT
CDR3aa: CASSLIHGQSLQPQHF

j_gene: TRBJ2-3
d_gene: -
abundance: -
v_gene: TRBV7-2
CDR3nt: TGTGCCAGCAGCCCCCTGCGAAGCACAGATACGCAGTATTTT
CDR3aa: CASSPLRSTDTQYF

j_gene: TRBJ1-1
d_gene: -
abundance: many
v_gene: TRBV7-3
CDR3nt: TGTGCCAGCAGCCCAGGACGGGATCGGTGGACTGAAGCTTTCTTT
CDR3aa: CASSPGRDRWTEAFF

j_gene: TRBJ1-4
d_gene: -
abundance: few
v_gene: TRBV15
CDR3nt: TGTGCCACCACAGGGCCTAATGAAAAACTGTTTTTT
CDR3aa: CATTGPNEKLFF

j_gene: TRBJ1-5
d_gene: -
abundance: few
v_gene: TRBV3-1
CDR3nt: TGTGCCAGCAGCCAAGATGTAAGCAATCAGCCCCAGCATTTT
CDR3aa: CASSQDVSNQPQHF

j_gene: TRBJ1-2
d_gene: -
abundance: many
v_gene: TRBV11-3
CDR3nt: TGTGCCAGCAGCTTAGATTCAGATCCAGGTGGCTATGGCTACACCTTC
CDR3aa: CASSLDSDPGGYGYTF

j_gene: TRBJ2-7
d_gene: -
abundance: many
v_gene: TRBV7-2
CDR3nt: TGTGCCAGCAGCTTAGTTTCGGGAGTAGGGTACGAGCAGTACTTC
CDR3aa: CASSLVSGVGYEQYF

j_gene: TRBJ1-5
d_gene: TRBD1
abundance: many
v_gene: TRBV2
CDR3nt: TGTGCCAGCAGTGATTCAGGGGGGCAGCCCCAGCATTTT
CDR3aa: CASSDSGGQPQHF

j_gene: TRBJ1-3
d_gene: TRBD1
abundance: few
v_gene: TRBV28
CDR3nt: TGTGCCAGCAGTTTATTGGGGACAGGGGGCTCTGGAAACACCATATATTTT
CDR3aa: CASSLLGTGGSGNTIYF

j_gene: TRBJ2-1
d_gene: -
abundance: many
v_gene: TRBV7-2
CDR3nt: TGTGCCAGCGGCTTGTACCGGTCCTACAATGAGCAGTTCTTC
CDR3aa: CASGLYRSYNEQFF

j_gene: TRBJ1-4
d_gene: -
abundance: many
v_gene: TRBV5-4
CDR3nt: TGTGCCAGCAGCCTTGACCCGGGACAAGTTAATGAAAAACTGTTTTTT
CDR3aa: CASSLDPGQVNEKLFF

j_gene: TRBJ2-7
d_gene: -
abundance: few
v_gene: TRBV7-8
CDR3nt: TGTGCCAGCAGCCAGGGACTTCGGGAAGAGCAGTACTTC
CDR3aa: CASSQGLREEQYF

j_gene: TRBJ2-1
d_gene: -
abundance: many
v_gene: TRBV5-4
CDR3nt: TGTGCCAGCAGCTTGATATCTGTAGATGACAATGAGCAGTTCTTC
CDR3aa: CASSLISVDDNEQFF